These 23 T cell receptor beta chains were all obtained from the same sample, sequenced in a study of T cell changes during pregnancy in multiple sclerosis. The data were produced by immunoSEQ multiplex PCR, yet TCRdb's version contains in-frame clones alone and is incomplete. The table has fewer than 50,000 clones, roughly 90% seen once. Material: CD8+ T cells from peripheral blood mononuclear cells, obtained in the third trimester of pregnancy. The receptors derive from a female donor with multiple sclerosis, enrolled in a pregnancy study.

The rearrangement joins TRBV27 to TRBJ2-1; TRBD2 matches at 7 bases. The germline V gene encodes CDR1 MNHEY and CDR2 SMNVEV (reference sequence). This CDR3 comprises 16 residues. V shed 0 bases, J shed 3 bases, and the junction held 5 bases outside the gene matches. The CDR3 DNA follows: TGTGCCAGCAGTTTATCTGGGGGGAGGGTCTACAATGAGCAGTTCTTC. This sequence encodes CASSLSGGRVYNEQFF.

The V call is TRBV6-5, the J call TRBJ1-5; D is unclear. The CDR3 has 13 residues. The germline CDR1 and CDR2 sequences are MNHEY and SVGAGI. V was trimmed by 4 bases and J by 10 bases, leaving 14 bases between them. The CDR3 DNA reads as TGTGCCAGCAGTTCGTTTGGGCTCCATCCCCAGCATTTT. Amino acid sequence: CASSSFGLHPQHF.

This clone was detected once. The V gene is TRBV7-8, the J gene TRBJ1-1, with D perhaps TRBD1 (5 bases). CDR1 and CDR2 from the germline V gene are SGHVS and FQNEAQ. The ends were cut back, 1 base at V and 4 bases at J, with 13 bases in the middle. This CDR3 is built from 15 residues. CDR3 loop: CASSLEVWGGTEAFF. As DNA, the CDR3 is TGTGCCAGCAGCTTAGAAGTCTGGGGCGGCACTGAAGCTTTCTTT.

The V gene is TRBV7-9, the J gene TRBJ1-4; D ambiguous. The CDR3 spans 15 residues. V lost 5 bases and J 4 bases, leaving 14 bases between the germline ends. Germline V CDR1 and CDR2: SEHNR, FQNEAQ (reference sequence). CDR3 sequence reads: CASSPHTEINEKLFF. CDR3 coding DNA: TGTGCCAGCAGCCCCCATACAGAAATTAATGAAAAACTGTTTTTT.

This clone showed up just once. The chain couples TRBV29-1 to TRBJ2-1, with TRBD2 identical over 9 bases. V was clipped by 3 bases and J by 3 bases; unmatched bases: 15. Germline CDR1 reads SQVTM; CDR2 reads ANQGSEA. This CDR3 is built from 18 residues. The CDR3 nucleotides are TGCAGCGTTGAGGGATTGAGCGGGGGGAGAAGTGTCTACAATGAGCAGTTCTTC. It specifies CSVEGLSGGRSVYNEQFF.

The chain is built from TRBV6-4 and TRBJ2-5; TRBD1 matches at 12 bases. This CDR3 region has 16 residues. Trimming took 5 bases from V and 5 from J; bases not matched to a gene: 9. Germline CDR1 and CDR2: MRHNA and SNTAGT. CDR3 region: CASSPGTGGAVETQYF. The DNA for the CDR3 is TGTGCCAGCAGTCCCGGGACAGGGGGCGCCGTGGAGACCCAGTACTTC.

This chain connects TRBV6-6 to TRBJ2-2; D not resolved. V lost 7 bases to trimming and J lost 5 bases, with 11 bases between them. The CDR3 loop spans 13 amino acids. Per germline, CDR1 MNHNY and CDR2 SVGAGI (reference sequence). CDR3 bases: TGTGCCAGCACCTCGACTGGGACCGGGGAGCTGTTTTTT. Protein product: CASTSTGTGELFF.

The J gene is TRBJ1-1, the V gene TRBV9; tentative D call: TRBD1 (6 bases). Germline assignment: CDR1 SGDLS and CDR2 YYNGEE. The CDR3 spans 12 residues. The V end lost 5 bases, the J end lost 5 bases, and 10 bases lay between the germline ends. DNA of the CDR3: TGTGCCAGCAGAGCTCAGGGGACTGAAGCTTTCTTT. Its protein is CASRAQGTEAFF.

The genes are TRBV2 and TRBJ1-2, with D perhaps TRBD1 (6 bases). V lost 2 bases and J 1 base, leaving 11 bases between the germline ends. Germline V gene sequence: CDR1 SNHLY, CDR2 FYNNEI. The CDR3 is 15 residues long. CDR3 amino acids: CASSETAGDNYGYTF. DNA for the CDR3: TGTGCCAGCAGTGAAACGGCAGGGGATAACTATGGCTACACCTTC.

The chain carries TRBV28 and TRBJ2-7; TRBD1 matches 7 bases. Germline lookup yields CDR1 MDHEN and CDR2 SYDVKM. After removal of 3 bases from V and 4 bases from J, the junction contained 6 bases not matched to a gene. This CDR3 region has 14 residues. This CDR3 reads CASSFRQGRYEQYF. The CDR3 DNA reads TGTGCCAGCAGTTTCCGACAGGGAAGATACGAGCAGTACTTC.

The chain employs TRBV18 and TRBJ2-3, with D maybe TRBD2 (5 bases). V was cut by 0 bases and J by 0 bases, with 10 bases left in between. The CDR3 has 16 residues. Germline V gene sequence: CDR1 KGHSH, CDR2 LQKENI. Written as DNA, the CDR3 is TGTGCCAGCTCACCACCGCGGGTCGCGAGCACAGATACGCAGTATTTT. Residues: CASSPPRVASTDTQYF.

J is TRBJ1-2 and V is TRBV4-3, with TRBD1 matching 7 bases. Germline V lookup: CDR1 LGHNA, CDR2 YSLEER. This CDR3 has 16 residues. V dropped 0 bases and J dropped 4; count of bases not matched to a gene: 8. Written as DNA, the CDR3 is TGCGCCAGCAGCCAAGATCACAGGGGAATAGGCTATGGCTACACCTTC. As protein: CASSQDHRGIGYGYTF.

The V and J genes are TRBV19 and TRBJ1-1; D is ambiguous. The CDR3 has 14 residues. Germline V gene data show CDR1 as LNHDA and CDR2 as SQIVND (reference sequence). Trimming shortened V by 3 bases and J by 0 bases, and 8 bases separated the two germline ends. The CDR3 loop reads CASSMAKMNTEAFF. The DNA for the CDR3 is TGTGCCAGTAGTATGGCCAAGATGAACACTGAAGCTTTCTTT. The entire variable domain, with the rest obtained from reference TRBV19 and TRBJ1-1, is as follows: DGGITQSPKYLFRKEGQNVTLSCEQNLNHDAMYWYRQDPGQGLRLIYYSQIVNDFQKGDIAEGYSVSREKKESFPLTVTSAQKNPTAFYLCASSMAKMNTEAFFGQGTRLTVV.

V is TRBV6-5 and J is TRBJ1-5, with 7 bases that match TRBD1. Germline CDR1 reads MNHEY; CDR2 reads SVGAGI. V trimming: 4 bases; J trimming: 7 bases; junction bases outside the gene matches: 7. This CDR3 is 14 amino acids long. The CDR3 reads CASSSRGLGQPQHF. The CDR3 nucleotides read TGTGCCAGCAGTTCTAGGGGGCTCGGACAGCCCCAGCATTTT.

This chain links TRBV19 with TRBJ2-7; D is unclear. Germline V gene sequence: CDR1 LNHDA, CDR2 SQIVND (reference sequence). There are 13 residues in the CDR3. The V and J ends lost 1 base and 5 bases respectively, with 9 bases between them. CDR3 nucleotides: TGTGCCAGTAGTATAGGAGTCCTTAACGAGCAGTACTTC. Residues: CASSIGVLNEQYF.

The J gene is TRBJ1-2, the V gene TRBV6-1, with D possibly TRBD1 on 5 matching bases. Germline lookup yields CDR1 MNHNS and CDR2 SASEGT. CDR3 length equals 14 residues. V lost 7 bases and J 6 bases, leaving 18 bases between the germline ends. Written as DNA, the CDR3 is TGTGCCAGCACCCCGGGGGGAGGGGTGGATGGCTACACCTTC. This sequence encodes CASTPGGGVDGYTF.

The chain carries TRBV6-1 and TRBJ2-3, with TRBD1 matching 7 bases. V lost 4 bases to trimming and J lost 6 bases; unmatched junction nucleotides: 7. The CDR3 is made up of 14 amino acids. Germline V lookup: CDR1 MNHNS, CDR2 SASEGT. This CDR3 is CASSGTTGADTQYF. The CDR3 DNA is TGTGCCAGCAGTGGAACTACAGGGGCCGATACGCAGTATTTT.

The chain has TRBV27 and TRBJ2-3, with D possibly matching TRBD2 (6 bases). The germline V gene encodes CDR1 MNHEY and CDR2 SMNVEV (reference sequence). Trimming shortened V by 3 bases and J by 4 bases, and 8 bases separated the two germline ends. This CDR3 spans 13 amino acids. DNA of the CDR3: TGTGCCAGCAGTTTCGGGAGTCCAGATACGCAGTATTTT. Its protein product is CASSFGSPDTQYF.

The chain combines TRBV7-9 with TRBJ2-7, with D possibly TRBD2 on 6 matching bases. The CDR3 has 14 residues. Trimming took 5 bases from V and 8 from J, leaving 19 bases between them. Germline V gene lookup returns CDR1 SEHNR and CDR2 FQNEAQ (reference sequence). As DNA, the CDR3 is TGTGCCAGCAGCACGACTAGTTCCCAGTACCAGCAGTACTTC. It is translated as CASSTTSSQYQQYF. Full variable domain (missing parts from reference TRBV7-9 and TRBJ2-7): DTGVSQNPRHKITKRGQNVTFRCDPISEHNRLYWYRQTLGQGPEFLTYFQNEAQLEKSRLLSDRFSAERPKGSFSTLEIQRTEQGDSAMYLCASSTTSSQYQQYFGPGTRLTVT.

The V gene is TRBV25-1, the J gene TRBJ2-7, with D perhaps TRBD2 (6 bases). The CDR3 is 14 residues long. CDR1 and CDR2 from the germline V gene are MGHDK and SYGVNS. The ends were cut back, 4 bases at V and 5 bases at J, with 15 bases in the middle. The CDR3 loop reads CASSVREEENEQYF. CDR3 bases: TGTGCCAGCAGTGTCAGGGAGGAGGAGAACGAGCAGTACTTC.

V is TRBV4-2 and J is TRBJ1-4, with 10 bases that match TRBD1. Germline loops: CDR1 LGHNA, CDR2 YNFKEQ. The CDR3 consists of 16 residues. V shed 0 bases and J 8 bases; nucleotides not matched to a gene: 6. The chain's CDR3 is CASSQDRDRGWEKLFF. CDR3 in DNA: TGTGCCAGCAGCCAAGATCGGGACAGGGGATGGGAAAAACTGTTTTTT.

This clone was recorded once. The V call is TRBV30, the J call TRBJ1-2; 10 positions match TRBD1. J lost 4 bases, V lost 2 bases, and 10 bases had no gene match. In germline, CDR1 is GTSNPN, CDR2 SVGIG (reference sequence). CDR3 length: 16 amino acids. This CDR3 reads CAWSWTGGILGYGYTF. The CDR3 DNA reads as TGTGCCTGGAGTTGGACAGGGGGGATACTTGGCTATGGCTACACCTTC.

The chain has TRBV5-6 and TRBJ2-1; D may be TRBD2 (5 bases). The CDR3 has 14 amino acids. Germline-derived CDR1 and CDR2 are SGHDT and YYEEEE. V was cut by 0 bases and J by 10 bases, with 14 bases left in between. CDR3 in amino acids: CASSLAAGGNEQFF. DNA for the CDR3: TGTGCCAGCAGCTTGGCGGCAGGAGGAAACGAGCAGTTCTTC.